The 20 T cell receptor beta chains in this list originate from one sample, sequenced in a study of blood T cells in healthy people across ages. It was with a sample-barcoded 5' primer and a J-beta primer mix that a second PCR of roughly 7 to 12 cycles was run. TCRdb re-called the 5' RACE reads through MiXCR, storing one row per CDR3 protein. The sample has approximately 1.5 million distinct CDR3 sequences, 35% to 45% seen once. The sequencing input was blood. These receptors were taken from a woman aged 18-29 years in good health.

In this sample, this clonotype turned up a few times. V is TRBV29-1 and J is TRBJ1-1; possible D gene TRBD1, 6 bases. Trimming took 6 bases from V and 1 from J, leaving 9 bases between them. CDR1 is SQVTM and CDR2 is ANQGSEA in the germline V gene. This CDR3 spans 12 amino acids. CDR3 nucleotides: TGCAGCGTCCGGGACACGAACACTGAAGCTTTCTTT. Its translation: CSVRDTNTEAFF.

The chain employs TRBV28 and TRBJ2-3; TRBD2 matches at 7 bases. V lost 9 bases, J lost 9 bases, and 21 bases stayed unmatched. This CDR3 has 16 residues. Germline values: CDR1 MDHEN, CDR2 SYDVKM. The CDR3 DNA sequence: TGTGCCAGTCAAGCCTCATGGGCTAGCGGTAGGACCACGCAGTATTTT. Amino acids: CASQASWASGRTTQYF.

In this sample, this clonotype turned up a few times. The chain employs TRBV4-1 and TRBJ2-3; no firm D call. The CDR3 length is 15 residues. Germline values: CDR1 MGHRA, CDR2 YSYEKL. Trimming took off 1 base at V and 6 bases at J, with 14 bases between the two ends. The CDR3 DNA sequence: TGCGCCAGCAGCCAAGGTGTGGATATCGGGGATACGCAGTATTTT. Translating it yields CASSQGVDIGDTQYF.

This clonotype was observed a handful of times. CDR3 bases: TGCAGTGCTACTCTGGACAGGGTCACCGGGGAGCTGTTTTTT. Translated, it gives CSATLDRVTGELFF. The chain recombines TRBV20-1 with TRBJ2-2; 8 bases are shared with TRBD1. The ends lost 4 bases at V and 4 bases at J; junction bases unmatched: 5. Looked up from germline, CDR1 is DFQATT and CDR2 is SNEGSKA (reference sequence). There are 14 residues in the CDR3.

V is TRBV29-1 and J is TRBJ2-3; no clear D gene. Germline V CDR1 and CDR2: SQVTM, ANQGSEA. V gave up 4 bases and J gave up 2 bases, with 7 bases separating them. The CDR3 runs 12 residues. The DNA for the CDR3 is TGCAGCGTTGTACACCTCACAGATACGCAGTATTTT. Amino acids: CSVVHLTDTQYF.

V is TRBV12-3 or TRBV12-4 and J is TRBJ1-2; perhaps TRBD1 as D (6 bases). The V end was cut by 5 bases, the J end by 13 bases, with 17 bases between. The CDR3 covers 12 residues. The CDR3 DNA follows: TGTGCCAGCAGTCCGGGACACCGCGTCTTCACCTTC. Amino acid sequence: CASSPGHRVFTF.

A note on this clonotype: One end of the junction does not line up with germline, which may come from a read error. The chain couples TRBV7-6 to TRBJ1-1; possible D gene TRBD1, 5 bases. CDR1 is SGHVS and CDR2 is FNYEAQ in the germline V gene. CDR3 length equals 13 residues. The CDR3 DNA is TGTGCCAGCAGTTTAGCTCGGGGGACTGAAGCTTTCTTT. Encoded protein: CASSLARGTEAFF.

This clonotype has ten or more counts. The chain carries TRBV7-2 and TRBJ2-3, with D unresolved. Trimming removed 5 bases from V and 6 bases from J, with 12 bases in between. This CDR3 is 13 amino acids long. Germline CDR1 SGHTA, CDR2 FQGNSA. The CDR3: CASSPPTRDTQYF. CDR3 bases: TGTGCCAGCAGCCCCCCCACCCGGGATACGCAGTATTTT.

A note on this clonotype: Germline and junction disagree at one end, which may indicate a read error. The genes are TRBV15 and TRBJ1-2; D is perhaps TRBD1 (5 bases). The CDR3 has 13 residues. Germline V gene lookup returns CDR1 LNHNV and CDR2 YYDKDF (reference sequence). CDR3 nucleotides: TGTGCCACCAGGAGGGACCACGGAGGTGGCCACACCTTC. This sequence encodes CATRRDHGGGHTF.

A note on this clonotype: An end of the junction differs from the germline gene, which may be a read error. The rearrangement links TRBV12-3 or TRBV12-4 to TRBJ2-5; no clear D gene. The CDR3 sequence is 11 residues long. CDR3 residues: CTSSNRQTQYF. The CDR3 bases are TGTACCAGCAGTAACCGGCAGACCCAGTACTTC.

This rearrangement joins TRBV11-2 to TRBJ2-1; 7 nucleotides agree with TRBD2. The CDR3 is 15 amino acids. The V and J ends lost 2 bases and 9 bases, in that order; junction bases with no gene match: 10. Per the germline V gene, CDR1 is SGHAT and CDR2 is FQNNGV. The CDR3 region has the DNA TGTGCCAGCAGCTTATGGGCTAGCGGCCCCGGTGAGCAGTTCTTC. Translating gives CASSLWASGPGEQFF.

The CDR3 region has the DNA TGTGCCAGCAGACCGAGACTAGCGGGACTATACAATGAGCAGTTCTTC. It is translated as CASRPRLAGLYNEQFF. The chain couples TRBV7-8 to TRBJ2-1; TRBD2 agrees at 11 bases. Trimming cost V 6 bases and J 4 bases; bases outside gene matches: 8. This CDR3 has 16 residues. Germline V CDR1 and CDR2: SGHVS, FQNEAQ.

The chain has TRBV7-2 and TRBJ2-3, with TRBD2 matching 7 bases. J gave up 4 bases and V 5 bases, and 9 bases lay outside the gene matches. Per germline, CDR1 SGHTA and CDR2 FQGNSA. The CDR3 has 15 residues. The CDR3 nucleotides read TGTGCCAGCAGCGCTTGGGGGGGTAGCGCAGATACGCAGTATTTT. Encoded protein: CASSAWGGSADTQYF.

The rearrangement links TRBV10-3 to TRBJ2-5; D is perhaps TRBD2 (6 bases). This CDR3 is 16 amino acids long. V was pared by 1 base and J by 2 bases, with 14 bases between. The germline V gene encodes CDR1 ENHRY and CDR2 SYGVKD. The CDR3 protein is CAISEWTGVRQETQYF. DNA for the CDR3: TGTGCCATCAGTGAGTGGACGGGAGTTCGGCAAGAGACCCAGTACTTC.

This sequence joins TRBV7-9 and TRBJ2-7; D is unclear. Trimming shortened V by 2 bases and J by 0 bases, and 11 bases separated the two germline ends. Germline V lookup: CDR1 SEHNR, CDR2 FQNEAQ (reference sequence). The CDR3 runs to 15 residues. The CDR3 is CASSLRAAGSYEQYF. The CDR3 nucleotides read TGTGCCAGCAGCTTAAGGGCGGCTGGCTCCTACGAGCAGTACTTC.

The table lists this clonotype with a count of one. The rearrangement joins TRBV7-2 to TRBJ2-7, with D unresolved. V was clipped by 5 bases and J by 3 bases, with 17 bases between them. This CDR3 has 15 amino acids. Germline loops: CDR1 SGHTA, CDR2 FQGNSA. Here the CDR3 reads CASSTRTKGHYEQYF. DNA of the CDR3: TGTGCCAGCAGCACACGGACGAAGGGTCACTACGAGCAGTACTTC.

This clonotype occurred a few times. The chain combines TRBV5-5 with TRBJ2-4; D is undetermined. CDR3 size: 17 residues. The germline gives CDR1 SGHKS, CDR2 YYEKEE (reference sequence). V was cut by 4 bases and J by 2 bases, with 19 bases left in between. The CDR3 protein is CASSPYKALGTKNIQYF. The DNA for the CDR3 is TGTGCCAGCAGCCCCTACAAGGCCCTGGGGACCAAAAACATTCAGTACTTC.

This clonotype came up a few times. J is TRBJ2-3 and V is TRBV20-1; possible D gene TRBD1, 5 bases. The CDR3 is made up of 14 amino acids. V was trimmed by 1 base and J by 2 bases, leaving 10 bases between them. In germline, CDR1 is DFQATT, CDR2 SNEGSKA (reference sequence). Here the CDR3 reads CSARGGGFTDTQYF. DNA of the CDR3: TGCAGTGCTAGAGGGGGCGGATTCACAGATACGCAGTATTTT.

The chain recombines TRBV6-2 or TRBV6-3 with TRBJ2-3; 8 bases fit TRBD2. V lost 5 bases to trimming and J lost 6 bases; unmatched junction nucleotides: 10. The germline V gene encodes CDR1 MNHEY and CDR2 SVGEGT. The CDR3 is made up of 15 amino acids. CDR3 coding DNA: TGTGCCAGCAGTCTAGCGGGCTCCGGGCAGGATACGCAGTATTTT. Its translation is CASSLAGSGQDTQYF.

This chain connects TRBV29-1 to TRBJ2-6; 7 positions match TRBD1. The CDR3 runs 18 residues. Looked up from germline, CDR1 is SQVTM and CDR2 is ANQGSEA. V was pared by 6 bases and J by 0 bases, with 14 bases of the junction left unmatched. CDR3 in amino acids: CSVIAGTAEVSGANVLTF. In DNA, the CDR3 is TGCAGCGTCATAGCCGGGACAGCAGAAGTCTCTGGGGCCAACGTCCTGACTTTC.